A selection of T cell receptor beta chains follows, all from one sample in a study of T-cell reconstitution after alpha-beta-depleted transplantation in children. TCRdb passed the PCR reads through MiXCR, listing each CDR3 protein once. The table records approximately 89,000 distinct CDR3 sequences, 15% to 19% of them present only once. Here the sequenced sample was PBMCs, mostly from graft donor cells, taken 180 days after TCRalphabeta/CD19-depleted stem cell transplant. The receptors stem from a male patient aged 2-15 years who had a stem cell transplant for acute lymphoblastic leukemia, so the T cells may come from the graft donor. The CDR3 runs from the conserved cysteine through the conserved F or W. The D gene is left open where the match is weak. A clone size is listed for some rows: how often the clone was seen (once, few, many), or a class if it is expanded.

.,TRBJ2-7,TRBV6-5,few,CASSYSGPYEQYF,TGTGCCAGCAGTTACTCAGGTCCCTACGAGCAGTACTTC
.,TRBJ1-1,TRBV3-1,few,CASRRYRDTEAFF,TGTGCCAGCAGACGGTACAGGGACACTGAAGCTTTCTTT
.,TRBJ2-2,TRBV12-3/TRBV12-4,few,CASRQIWHTGELFF,TGTGCCAGCAGACAAATATGGCACACCGGGGAGCTGTTTTTT
.,TRBJ1-2,TRBV6-1,.,CASSPGGYGYPF,TGTGCCAGCAGTCCCGGGGGTTATGGCTACCCCTTC
TRBD1,TRBJ2-5,TRBV29-1,few,CSVRQTGLETQYF,TGCAGCGTCCGCCAGACAGGGCTGGAGACCCAGTACTTC
.,TRBJ2-3,TRBV27,.,CASSLVTSVPQYF,TGTGCCAGCAGTTTAGTCACATCGGTCCCGCAGTATTTT
TRBD2,TRBJ2-3,TRBV11-1,few,CASSLPHSGGRSSDTQYF,TGTGCCAGCAGCTTACCCCACTCGGGCGGGAGGAGTTCGGATACGCAGTATTTT
.,TRBJ1-1,TRBV20-1,few,CSAGINTEAFF,TGCAGTGCCGGCATAAACACTGAAGCTTTCTTT
TRBD1,TRBJ1-1,TRBV12-3/TRBV12-4,many,CASSQRTGRGPPEAFF,TGTGCCAGCAGTCAGAGGACAGGGCGGGGGCCGCCTGAAGCTTTCTTT
.,TRBJ1-3,TRBV7-9,.,CASSLEGDGNTIYF,TGTGCCAGCAGCTTAGAAGGAGACGGAAACACCATATATTTT
.,TRBJ2-6,TRBV27,few,CASSLSSSGANVLTF,TGTGCCAGCAGTTTATCGAGCTCTGGGGCCAACGTCCTGACTTTC
.,TRBJ1-2,TRBV27,.,CASSEDVWDNYGYTF,TGTGCCAGCAGCGAGGATGTGTGGGATAACTATGGCTACACCTTC
.,TRBJ1-6,TRBV2,.,CASSEARPMGFNSPLHF,TGTGCCAGCAGTGAAGCGCGGCCGATGGGTTTTAATTCACCCCTCCACTTT
.,TRBJ1-4,TRBV6-5,few,CASSWVGGKLFF,TGTGCCAGCAGTTGGGTGGGGGGAAAACTGTTTTTT
.,TRBJ1-4,TRBV12-3/TRBV12-4,.,CASGYGSEKLFF,TGTGCCAGCGGGTACGGGTCCGAAAAACTGTTTTTT
.,TRBJ2-7,TRBV5-1,many,CASSPLAQSNEQYF,TGCGCCAGCAGCCCCCTGGCCCAGAGCAACGAGCAGTACTTC
.,TRBJ2-7,TRBV18,.,CASSPGIPHEQSF,TGTGCCAGCTCACCGGGCATTCCCCACGAGCAGTCCTTC
TRBD1,TRBJ2-1,TRBV7-9,few,CASSFPGQPYNEQFF,TGTGCCAGCAGCTTTCCGGGACAGCCGTACAATGAGCAGTTCTTC
.,TRBJ1-5,TRBV6-2/TRBV6-3,few,CASGGHVEQPQHF,TGTGCCAGCGGAGGACATGTGGAACAGCCCCAGCATTTT
TRBD1,TRBJ2-7,TRBV6-1,few,CASRRGRDRVHEQYF,TGTGCCAGCAGGCGGGGTCGGGACAGGGTCCACGAGCAGTACTTC
.,TRBJ1-3,TRBV5-6,.,CASSSYGIQRGGNTIYF,TGTGCCAGCAGCTCATACGGGATCCAACGGGGTGGAAACACCATATATTTT
.,TRBJ2-1,TRBV6-1,many,CASSLGLHPSNEQFF,TGTGCCAGCAGCCTCGGACTGCATCCTTCAAATGAGCAGTTCTTC
TRBD1,TRBJ2-1,TRBV6-5,few,CASSYSAGGNEQFF,TGTGCCAGCAGTTACTCGGCAGGGGGCAATGAGCAGTTCTTC
.,TRBJ1-2,TRBV28,few,CASSLRWKFGYGYTF,TGTGCCAGCAGTTTACGGTGGAAGTTTGGCTATGGCTACACCTTC
.,TRBJ1-4,TRBV7-9,.,CASSLALGSDNEKLFF,TGTGCCAGCAGCTTAGCTCTGGGCAGCGATAATGAAAAACTGTTTTTT
TRBD1,TRBJ2-2,TRBV7-2,many,CASSPWTGDTGELFF,TGTGCCAGCAGCCCATGGACAGGGGACACCGGGGAGCTGTTTTTT
.,TRBJ2-5,TRBV24-1,few,CATSGIQETQYF,TGTGCCACCAGTGGCATTCAAGAGACCCAGTACTTC
.,TRBJ1-2,TRBV6-6,.,CACARSPSYGYTF,TGTGCCTGCGCCAGGTCTCCCTCCTATGGCTACACCTTC
.,TRBJ2-7,TRBV20-1,few,CSARPWDSYEQYF,TGCAGTGCCCGACCCTGGGACTCCTACGAGCAGTACTTC
.,TRBJ1-2,TRBV6-2/TRBV6-3,few,CASSYSGVGYTF,TGTGCCAGCAGTTACTCGGGGGTTGGCTACACCTTC
TRBD1,TRBJ2-5,TRBV6-2/TRBV6-3,few,CASRIRDRGRQETQYF,TGTGCCAGCAGGATCCGGGACAGGGGCCGCCAAGAGACCCAGTACTTC
TRBD2,TRBJ2-3,TRBV5-1,.,CASSLDSSGVTDTQYF,TGCGCCAGCAGCTTGGATTCTAGCGGGGTGACAGATACGCAGTATTTT
.,TRBJ2-5,TRBV2,.,CASSEFFEKETQYF,TGTGCCAGCAGTGAATTCTTCGAGAAGGAGACCCAGTACTTC
.,TRBJ2-5,TRBV29-1,.,CSVVAVQETQYF,TGCAGCGTTGTGGCTGTACAAGAGACCCAGTACTTC
.,TRBJ1-4,TRBV5-5,.,CASTFNVGEKLFF,TGTGCCAGCACCTTTAATGTAGGGGAAAAACTGTTTTTT
.,TRBJ2-6,TRBV10-3,.,CAISPREFSGANVLTF,TGTGCCATCAGTCCTAGGGAGTTCTCTGGGGCCAACGTCCTGACTTTC
.,TRBJ2-4,TRBV18,few,CASSPSTENIQYF,TGTGCCAGCTCACCGTCGACAGAAAACATTCAGTACTTC
.,TRBJ1-2,TRBV30,few,CAWSDGGHYGYTF,TGTGCCTGGAGTGACGGGGGGCACTATGGCTACACCTTC
.,TRBJ2-7,TRBV5-6,.,CASSYLTDRTYEQYF,TGTGCCAGCAGCTACCTTACCGACAGAACCTACGAGCAGTACTTC
.,TRBJ1-5,TRBV10-3,many,CAISSEQPGPQHF,TGTGCCATCAGTAGCGAACAGCCTGGGCCCCAGCATTTT
.,TRBJ2-5,TRBV5-5,many,CASRGETQYF,TGTGCCAGCCGGGGGGAGACCCAGTACTTC
.,TRBJ1-4,TRBV11-2,.,CASSLVQVATNEKLFF,TGTGCCAGCAGCTTGGTGCAGGTCGCGACTAATGAAAAACTGTTTTTT
.,TRBJ2-2,TRBV6-1,.,CASRPAYTGELFF,TGTGCCAGCAGACCCGCTTACACCGGGGAGCTGTTTTTT
TRBD1,TRBJ2-2,TRBV20-1,many,CSASRDSNTGELFF,TGCAGTGCCTCCCGGGACAGCAACACCGGGGAGCTGTTTTTT
.,TRBJ2-7,TRBV5-6,few,CASSVGLISEQYF,TGTGCCAGCAGCGTCGGACTGATTAGCGAGCAGTACTTC
.,TRBJ1-6,TRBV5-1,.,CASRPQPYNSPLHF,TGCGCCAGCAGACCGCAGCCCTATAATTCACCCCTCCACTTT
.,TRBJ1-2,TRBV29-1,many,CSVSTGSTYGYTF,TGCAGCGTTTCAACTGGGTCGACCTATGGCTACACCTTC
.,TRBJ2-7,TRBV7-6,few,CASSLAGATYSYEQYF,TGTGCCAGCAGCTTAGCTGGGGCGACGTACTCCTACGAGCAGTACTTC
.,TRBJ1-1,TRBV6-2/TRBV6-3,.,CASSYAPSITEAFF,TGTGCCAGCAGTTATGCCCCTTCCATCACTGAAGCTTTCTTT
.,TRBJ1-2,TRBV27,few,CASSSARGDNYGYTF,TGTGCCAGCAGTTCTGCACGGGGGGATAACTATGGCTACACCTTC
TRBD1,TRBJ1-6,TRBV11-2,.,CASRHDRGSPLHF,TGTGCCAGCAGACACGACAGGGGGTCACCCCTCCACTTT
TRBD1,TRBJ2-2,TRBV5-5,medium-sized,CASSWGQGFTGELFF,TGTGCCAGCAGCTGGGGACAGGGATTCACCGGGGAGCTGTTTTTT
TRBD2,TRBJ2-7,TRBV20-1,few,CSARDIAGTNYEQYF,TGCAGTGCTAGAGATATAGCGGGGACCAACTACGAGCAGTACTTC
TRBD1,TRBJ2-7,TRBV7-6,few,CASSLAGQEVSYEQYF,TGTGCCAGCAGCTTAGCGGGACAGGAGGTCTCCTACGAGCAGTACTTC
TRBD1,TRBJ2-5,TRBV29-1,.,CSVMKGGDLKETQYF,TGCAGCGTTATGAAAGGGGGCGATCTTAAGGAGACCCAGTACTTC
TRBD2,TRBJ2-5,TRBV5-1,many,CASRPTSGQETQYF,TGCGCCAGCAGACCTACTAGCGGCCAAGAGACCCAGTACTTC
TRBD1,TRBJ1-2,TRBV7-9,.,CASSLEVNRGEGYTF,TGTGCCAGCAGCTTAGAGGTCAACAGGGGGGAAGGCTACACCTTC
.,TRBJ1-1,TRBV12-3/TRBV12-4,many,CASSFNRIRGTEAFF,TGTGCCAGCAGTTTCAACCGGATCAGGGGCACTGAAGCTTTCTTT
.,TRBJ2-5,TRBV30,.,CAWSVPETQYF,TGTGCCTGGAGTGTACCAGAGACCCAGTACTTC
.,TRBJ2-3,TRBV7-9,few,CASSSAEGDTQYF,TGTGCCAGCAGCTCCGCCGAGGGGGATACGCAGTATTTT